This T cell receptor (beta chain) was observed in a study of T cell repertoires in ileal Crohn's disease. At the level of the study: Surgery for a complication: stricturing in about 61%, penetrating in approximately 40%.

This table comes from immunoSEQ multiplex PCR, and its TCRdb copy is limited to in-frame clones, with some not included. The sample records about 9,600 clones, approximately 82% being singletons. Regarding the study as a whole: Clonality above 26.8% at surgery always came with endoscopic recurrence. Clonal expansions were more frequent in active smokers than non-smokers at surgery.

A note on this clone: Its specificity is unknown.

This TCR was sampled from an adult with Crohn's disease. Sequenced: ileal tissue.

The CDR3 loop is CASSFFAQGGTSGGYTF. CDR3 bases: TGTGCCAGCAGCTTTTTTGCTCAGGGGGGCACTTCGGGCGGCTACACCTTC. V usage is TRBV5-5 and J usage is TRBJ1-2; 7 bases agree with TRBD1. There are 17 residues in the CDR3. The J segment lost 8 bases and the V segment lost 2 bases, leaving 18 bases of the junction unmatched. The germline CDR1 and CDR2 sequences are SGHKS and YYEKEE (reference sequence).